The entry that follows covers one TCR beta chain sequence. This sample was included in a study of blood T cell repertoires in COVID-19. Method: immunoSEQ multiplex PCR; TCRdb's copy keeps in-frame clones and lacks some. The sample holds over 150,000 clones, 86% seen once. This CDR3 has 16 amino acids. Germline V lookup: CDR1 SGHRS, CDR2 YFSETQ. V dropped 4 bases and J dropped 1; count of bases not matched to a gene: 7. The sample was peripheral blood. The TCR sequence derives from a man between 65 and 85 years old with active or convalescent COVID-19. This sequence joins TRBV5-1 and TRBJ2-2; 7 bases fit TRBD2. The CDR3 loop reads CASSPSAGVNTGELFF. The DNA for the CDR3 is TGCGCCAGCAGCCCCTCCGCGGGGGTGAACACCGGGGAGCTGTTTTTT.